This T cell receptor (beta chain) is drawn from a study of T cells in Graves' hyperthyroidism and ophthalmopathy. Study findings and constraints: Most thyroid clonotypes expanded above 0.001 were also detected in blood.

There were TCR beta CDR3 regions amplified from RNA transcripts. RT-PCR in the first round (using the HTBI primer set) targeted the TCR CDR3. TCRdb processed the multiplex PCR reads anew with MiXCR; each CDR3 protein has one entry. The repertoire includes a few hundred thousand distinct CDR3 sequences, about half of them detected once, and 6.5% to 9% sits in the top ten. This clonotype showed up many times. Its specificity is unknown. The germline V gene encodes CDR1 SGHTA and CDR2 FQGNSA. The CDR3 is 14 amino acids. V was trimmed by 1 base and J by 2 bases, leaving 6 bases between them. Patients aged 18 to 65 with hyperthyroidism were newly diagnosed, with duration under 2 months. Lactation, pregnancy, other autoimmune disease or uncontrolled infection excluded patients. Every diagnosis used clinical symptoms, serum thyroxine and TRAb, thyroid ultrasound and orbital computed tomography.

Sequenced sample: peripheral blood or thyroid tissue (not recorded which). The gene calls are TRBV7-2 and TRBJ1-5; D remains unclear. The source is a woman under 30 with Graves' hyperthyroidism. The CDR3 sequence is CASSLERGNQPQHF. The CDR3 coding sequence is TGTGCCAGCAGCTTAGAGCGAGGCAATCAGCCCCAGCATTTT.